This T cell receptor (beta chain) is from a study of CD8 T cells in Susac syndrome. RNA was extracted with the RNeasy kit, and a quantity of roughly 0.5 to 1 ug was reverse transcribed using random hexamers. MiXCR, applied by TCRdb to the immunoSEQ multiplex PCR reads, yields one record per CDR3 protein. Counted here are 150,000 to 200,000 distinct CDR3 sequences, approximately 95% occurring once; the ten biggest clones make up roughly 0.15%. The V end was cut by 2 bases, the J end by 6 bases, with 21 bases between. Germline lookup yields CDR1 SGHTS and CDR2 YDEGEE. The CDR3 is 17 residues long. Material for sequencing was CD8+ T cells from PBMCs. The V and J genes are TRBV5-8 and TRBJ2-1, with a possible D match to TRBD2 (5 bases). This clonotype originated in a human donor with Susac syndrome. CDR3 nucleotides: TGTGCCAGCAGCTTTGAGGCAGAACTAGTTCCCCTCAATGAGCAGTTCTTC. Protein product: CASSFEAELVPLNEQFF.